A single TCR beta chain is shown here with its context. Trimming removed 2 bases at V and 4 bases at J, with 15 bases between. The length of the CDR3 is 15 residues. Germline V gene sequence: CDR1 SGHNT, CDR2 YYREEE (reference sequence). Per the original data handling: Using reference gene primer amplification, nucleated cell counts were estimated. This table comes from immunoSEQ multiplex PCR, and its TCRdb copy is limited to in-frame clones, with some not included. V, J and clone size reflect that table, while D and trimming were determined from the DNA. The data hold 60,000 to 75,000 clones, with 82% observed a single time. The data belong to a study of blood T cell repertoires in COVID-19. Study-wide context: Sites across the United States, Italy and Spain contributed samples from acute and convalescent COVID-19. From T cells, B-cell-depleted T cells, or PBMCs came the material, which was cDNA or gDNA.

The rearrangement uses TRBV5-4 and TRBJ2-5; TRBD1 is a possible D gene (6 bases). The clonotype comes from a human donor in a cohort sampled during active COVID-19. Sequenced input: peripheral blood. The CDR3 sequence: CASSFRGGELETQYF. Here the CDR3 DNA reads TGTGCCAGCAGCTTTCGAGGGGGAGAACTAGAGACCCAGTACTTC.